The 8 T cell receptor beta chains in this list originate from one sample, sequenced in a study of a mutant IDH1 vaccine in newly diagnosed glioma. Sequencing was performed with immunoSEQ multiplex PCR; in TCRdb, only in-frame clones are kept and a portion is missing. Of tens of thousands of clones listed, 78% were seen once; the top ten hold around 5.8%. As to time point: week 23, last vaccination. The investigators gave 300 ug of mutant IDH1 20-mer peptide in each vaccine dose, together with topical imiquimod. Antigen specificity for these receptors is unknown. The sample consisted of PBMCs, taken from a glioma patient whose treatment included an IDH1 peptide vaccine. These TCRs come from a woman aged 40 to 50 with glioma. Some clones in this sample may be carry-over from other donors' samples.

This clone was seen a single time. The chain recombines TRBV5-1 with TRBJ1-3, with no clear D. V lost 0 bases and J 0 bases, leaving 7 bases between the germline ends. The CDR3 contains 15 residues. Germline V lookup: CDR1 SGHRS, CDR2 YFSETQ. In DNA form, the CDR3 reads TGCGCCAGCAGCTTGGTTTTGGGCTCTGGAAACACCATATATTTT. Translating it yields CASSLVLGSGNTIYF.

The chain has TRBV6-5 and TRBJ1-4, with a weak D call TRBD1 (6 bases). This CDR3 spans 13 amino acids. Germline assignment: CDR1 MNHEY and CDR2 SVGAGI. V was trimmed by 5 bases and J by 8 bases, leaving 12 bases between them. The CDR3 sequence: CASSPNRAEKLFF. CDR3 nucleotide sequence: TGTGCCAGCAGTCCCAACAGGGCCGAAAAACTGTTTTTT.

The chain has TRBV6-6 and TRBJ2-5, with 7 bases identical to TRBD2. This CDR3 has 16 amino acids. Germline lookup yields CDR1 MNHNY and CDR2 SVGAGI (reference sequence). With 5 bases clipped from V and 0 bases from J, the junction kept 9 bases outside the gene matches. The CDR3 bases are TGTGCCAGCAGTCCGCTCCATGGGGGGGACCAAGAGACCCAGTACTTC. It yields the protein CASSPLHGGDQETQYF.

The chain recombines TRBV4-2 with TRBJ2-2, with TRBD1 matching over 10 bases. V was clipped by 2 bases and J by 1 base; unmatched bases: 1. The CDR3 totals 16 residues. Germline loops: CDR1 LGHNA, CDR2 YNFKEQ. The CDR3 sequence: CASSQRDRGNTGELFF. In nucleotides, the CDR3 is TGTGCCAGCAGCCAACGGGACAGGGGGAACACCGGGGAGCTGTTTTTT.

This clone was seen a handful of times. CDR3 residues: CASSLRGGPPGETQYF. The DNA for the CDR3 is TGCGCCAGCAGCTTGCGGGGGGGACCTCCTGGAGAGACCCAGTACTTC. The chain has TRBV5-1 and TRBJ2-5; 8 positions match TRBD2. The CDR3 length is 16 residues. Per germline, CDR1 SGHRS and CDR2 YFSETQ. The trim removed 1 base at V and 4 bases at J, leaving 9 bases unmatched.

The chain joins TRBV6-5 to TRBJ1-2; the D gene is possibly TRBD1 (6 bases). Trimming removed 6 bases from V and 3 bases from J, with 11 bases in between. The CDR3 is made up of 13 amino acids. Germline V gives CDR1 MNHEY, CDR2 SVGAGI. The CDR3 region is CASRDSSYYGYTF. The CDR3 bases are TGTGCCAGCAGGGACAGCAGTTACTATGGCTACACCTTC.

This chain joins TRBV5-4 and TRBJ2-5; D possibly uses TRBD1 or TRBD2 (7 bases each). The V and J ends lost 8 bases and 4 bases respectively, with 18 bases between them. The CDR3 has 14 residues. The germline V gene has CDR1 SGHNT and CDR2 YYREEE (reference sequence). As DNA, the CDR3 is TGTGCCAGTCACCCTCAGGGGGAGGGAGAGACCCAGTACTTC. Its protein is CASHPQGEGETQYF.

The chain has TRBV6-6 and TRBJ2-5; 8 nucleotides line up with TRBD2. The V gene's germline CDR1 is MNHNY and CDR2 SVGAGI (reference sequence). The CDR3 has 15 amino acids. The V segment lost 6 bases and the J segment 7 bases; nucleotides outside the gene matches: 13. CDR3 protein: CASRVGTRGVGTQYF. DNA for the CDR3: TGTGCCAGCAGAGTTGGGACTAGGGGAGTCGGGACCCAGTACTTC.